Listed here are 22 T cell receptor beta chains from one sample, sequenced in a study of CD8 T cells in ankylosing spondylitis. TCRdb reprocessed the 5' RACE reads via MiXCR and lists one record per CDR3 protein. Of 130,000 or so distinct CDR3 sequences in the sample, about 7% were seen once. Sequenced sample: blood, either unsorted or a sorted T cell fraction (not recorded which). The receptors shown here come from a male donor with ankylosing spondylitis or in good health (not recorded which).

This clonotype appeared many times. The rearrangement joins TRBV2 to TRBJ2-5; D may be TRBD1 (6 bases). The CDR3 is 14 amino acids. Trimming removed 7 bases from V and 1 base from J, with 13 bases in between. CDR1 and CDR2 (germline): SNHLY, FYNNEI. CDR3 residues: CASTPGHFQETQYF. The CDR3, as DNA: TGTGCCAGCACCCCGGGACACTTCCAAGAGACCCAGTACTTC.

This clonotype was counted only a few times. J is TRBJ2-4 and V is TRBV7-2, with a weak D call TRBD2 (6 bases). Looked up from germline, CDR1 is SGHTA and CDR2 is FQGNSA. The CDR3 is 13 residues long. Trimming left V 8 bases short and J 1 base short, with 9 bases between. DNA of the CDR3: TGTGCCAGCGGGAGGAGGGCCAAAAACATTCAGTACTTC. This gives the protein CASGRRAKNIQYF.

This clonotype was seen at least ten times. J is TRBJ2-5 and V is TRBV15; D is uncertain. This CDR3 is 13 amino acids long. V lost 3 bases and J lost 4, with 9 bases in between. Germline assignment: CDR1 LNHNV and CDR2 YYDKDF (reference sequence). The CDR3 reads CATSSVAPETQYF. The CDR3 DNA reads TGTGCCACCAGCAGTGTTGCTCCAGAGACCCAGTACTTC.

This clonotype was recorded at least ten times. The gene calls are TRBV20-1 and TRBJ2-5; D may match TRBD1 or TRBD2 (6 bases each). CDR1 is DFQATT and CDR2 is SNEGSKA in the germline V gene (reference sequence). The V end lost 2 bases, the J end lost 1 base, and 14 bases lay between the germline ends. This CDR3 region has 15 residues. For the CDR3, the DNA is TGCAGTGCTAGATCTATTGGGGGGCCCCAAGAGACCCAGTACTTC. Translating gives CSARSIGGPQETQYF.

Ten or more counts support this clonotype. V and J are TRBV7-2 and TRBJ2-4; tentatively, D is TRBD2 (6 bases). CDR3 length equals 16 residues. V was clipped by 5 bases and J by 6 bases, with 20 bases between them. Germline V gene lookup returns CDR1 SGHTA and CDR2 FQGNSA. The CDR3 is CASSPRDVGWGNIQYF. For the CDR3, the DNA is TGTGCCAGCAGCCCGCGGGACGTAGGATGGGGAAACATTCAGTACTTC.

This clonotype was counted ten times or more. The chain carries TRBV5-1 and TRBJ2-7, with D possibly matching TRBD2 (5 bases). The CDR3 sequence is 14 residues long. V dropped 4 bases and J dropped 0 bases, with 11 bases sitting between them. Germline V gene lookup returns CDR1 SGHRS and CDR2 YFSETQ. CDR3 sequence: CASSPDGDSYEQYF. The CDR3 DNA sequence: TGCGCCAGCAGCCCGGACGGGGACTCCTACGAGCAGTACTTC. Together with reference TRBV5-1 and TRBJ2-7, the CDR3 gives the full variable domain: KAGVTQTPRYLIKTRGQQVTLSCSPISGHRSVSWYQQTPGQGLQFLFEYFSETQRNKGNFPGRFSGRQFSNSRSEMNVSTLELGDSALYLCASSPDGDSYEQYFGPGTRLTVT.

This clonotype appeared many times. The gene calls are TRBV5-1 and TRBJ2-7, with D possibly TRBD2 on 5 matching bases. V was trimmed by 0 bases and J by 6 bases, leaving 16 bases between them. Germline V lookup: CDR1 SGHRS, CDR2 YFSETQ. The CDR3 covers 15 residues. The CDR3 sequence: CASSLEGAGITEQYF. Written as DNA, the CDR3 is TGCGCCAGCAGCTTGGAAGGCGCGGGCATCACCGAGCAGTACTTC.

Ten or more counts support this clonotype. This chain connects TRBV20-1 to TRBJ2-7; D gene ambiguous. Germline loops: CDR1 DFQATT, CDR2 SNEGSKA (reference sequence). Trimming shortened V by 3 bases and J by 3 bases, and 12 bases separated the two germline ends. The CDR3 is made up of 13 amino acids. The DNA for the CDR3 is TGCAGTGCTAGGGGCCAGACTGACTACGAGCAGTACTTC. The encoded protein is CSARGQTDYEQYF.

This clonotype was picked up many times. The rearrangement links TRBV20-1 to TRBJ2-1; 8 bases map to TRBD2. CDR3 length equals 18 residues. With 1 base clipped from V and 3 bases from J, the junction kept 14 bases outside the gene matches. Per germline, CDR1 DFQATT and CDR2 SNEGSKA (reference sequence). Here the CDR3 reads CSARVGASGFGFYNEQFF. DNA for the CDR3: TGCAGTGCTAGAGTGGGAGCTAGCGGGTTCGGGTTCTACAATGAGCAGTTCTTC.

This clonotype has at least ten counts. The CDR3 region is CASSVGGVKSEAFF. Here the CDR3 DNA reads TGTGCCAGCAGCGTGGGGGGCGTTAAGTCTGAAGCTTTCTTT. The rearrangement links TRBV9 to TRBJ1-1; D may be TRBD1 (6 bases). The CDR3 length is 14 residues. Germline V lookup: CDR1 SGDLS, CDR2 YYNGEE. Trimming removed 2 bases from V and 6 bases from J, with 14 bases in between.

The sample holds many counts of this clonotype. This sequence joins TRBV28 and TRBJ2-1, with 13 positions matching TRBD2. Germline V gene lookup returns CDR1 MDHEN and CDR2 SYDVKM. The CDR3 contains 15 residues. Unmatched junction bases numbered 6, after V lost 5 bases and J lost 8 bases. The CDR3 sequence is CASSRTSGSTYEQFF. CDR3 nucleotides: TGTGCCAGCAGTCGGACTAGCGGGAGTACCTATGAGCAGTTCTTC.

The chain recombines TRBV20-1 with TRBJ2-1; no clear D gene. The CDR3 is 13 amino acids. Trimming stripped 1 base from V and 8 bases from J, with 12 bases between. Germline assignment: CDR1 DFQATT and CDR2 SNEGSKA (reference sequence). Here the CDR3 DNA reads TGCAGTGCTAGAGTCTTGTTTGGGGATGAGCAGTTCTTC. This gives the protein CSARVLFGDEQFF.

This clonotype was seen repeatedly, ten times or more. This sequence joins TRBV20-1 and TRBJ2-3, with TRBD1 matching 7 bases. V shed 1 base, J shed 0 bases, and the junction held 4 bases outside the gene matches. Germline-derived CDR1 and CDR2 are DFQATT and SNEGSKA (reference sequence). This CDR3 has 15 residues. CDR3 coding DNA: TGCAGTGCTAGAGTAAGGGGGCTAAGCACAGATACGCAGTATTTT. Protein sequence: CSARVRGLSTDTQYF.

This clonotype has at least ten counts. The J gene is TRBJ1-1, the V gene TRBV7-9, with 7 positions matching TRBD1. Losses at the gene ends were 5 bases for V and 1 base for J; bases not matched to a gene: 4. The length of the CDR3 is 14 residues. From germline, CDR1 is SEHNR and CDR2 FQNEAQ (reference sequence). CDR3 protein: CASSRGTANTEAFF. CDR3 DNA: TGTGCCAGCAGCCGGGGGACAGCGAACACTGAAGCTTTCTTT.

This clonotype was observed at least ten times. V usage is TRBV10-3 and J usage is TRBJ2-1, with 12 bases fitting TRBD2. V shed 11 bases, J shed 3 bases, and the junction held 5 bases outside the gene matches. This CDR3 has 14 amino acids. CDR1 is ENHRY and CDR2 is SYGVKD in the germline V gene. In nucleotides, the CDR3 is TGTGCCGTGGGACTAGCGGGCGGCTACAATGAGCAGTTCTTC. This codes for CAVGLAGGYNEQFF.

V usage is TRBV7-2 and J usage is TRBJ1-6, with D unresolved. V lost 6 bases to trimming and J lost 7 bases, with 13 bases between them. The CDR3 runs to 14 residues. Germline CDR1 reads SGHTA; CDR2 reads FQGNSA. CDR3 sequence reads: CASREVLGNSPLHF. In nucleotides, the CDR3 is TGTGCCAGCAGAGAAGTTTTGGGGAATTCACCCCTCCACTTT.

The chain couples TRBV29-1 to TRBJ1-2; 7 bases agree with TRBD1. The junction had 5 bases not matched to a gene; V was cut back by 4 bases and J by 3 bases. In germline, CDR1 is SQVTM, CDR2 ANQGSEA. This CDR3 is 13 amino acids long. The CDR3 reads CSVAAGTDYGYTF. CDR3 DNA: TGCAGCGTTGCTGCCGGGACAGACTATGGCTACACCTTC.

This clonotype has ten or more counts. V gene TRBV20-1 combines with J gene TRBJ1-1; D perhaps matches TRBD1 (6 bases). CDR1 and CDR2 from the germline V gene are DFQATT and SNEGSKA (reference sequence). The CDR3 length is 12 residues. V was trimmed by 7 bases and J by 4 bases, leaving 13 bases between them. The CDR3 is CSVRPQGTEAFF. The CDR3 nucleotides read TGCAGTGTCAGACCACAGGGCACTGAAGCTTTCTTT.

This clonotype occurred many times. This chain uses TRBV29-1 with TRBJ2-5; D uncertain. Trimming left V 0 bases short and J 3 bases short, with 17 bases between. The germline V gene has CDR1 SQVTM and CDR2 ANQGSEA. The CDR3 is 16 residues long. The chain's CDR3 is CSVEDPHLLAKETQYF. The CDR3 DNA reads TGCAGCGTTGAAGATCCCCATCTCCTGGCAAAAGAGACCCAGTACTTC. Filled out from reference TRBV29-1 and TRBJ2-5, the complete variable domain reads SAVISQKPSRDICQRGTSLTIQCQVDSQVTMMFWYRQQPGQSLTLIATANQGSEATYESGFVIDKFPISRPNLTFSTLTVSNMSPEDSSIYLCSVEDPHLLAKETQYFGPGTRLLVL.

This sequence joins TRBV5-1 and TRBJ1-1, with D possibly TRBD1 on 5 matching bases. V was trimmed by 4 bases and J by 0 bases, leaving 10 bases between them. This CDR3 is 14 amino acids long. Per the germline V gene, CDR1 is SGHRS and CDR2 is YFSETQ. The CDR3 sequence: CASSLDSLNTEAFF. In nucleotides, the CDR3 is TGCGCCAGCAGCCTCGACAGCCTGAACACTGAAGCTTTCTTT. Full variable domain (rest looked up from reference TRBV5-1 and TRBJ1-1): KAGVTQTPRYLIKTRGQQVTLSCSPISGHRSVSWYQQTPGQGLQFLFEYFSETQRNKGNFPGRFSGRQFSNSRSEMNVSTLELGDSALYLCASSLDSLNTEAFFGQGTRLTVV.

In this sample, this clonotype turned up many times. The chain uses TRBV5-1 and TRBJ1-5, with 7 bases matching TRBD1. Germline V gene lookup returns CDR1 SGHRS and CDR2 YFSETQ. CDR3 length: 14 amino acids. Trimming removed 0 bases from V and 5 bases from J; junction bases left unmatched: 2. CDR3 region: CASSLGQGHQPQHF. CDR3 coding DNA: TGCGCCAGCAGCTTGGGACAGGGCCATCAGCCCCAGCATTTT.

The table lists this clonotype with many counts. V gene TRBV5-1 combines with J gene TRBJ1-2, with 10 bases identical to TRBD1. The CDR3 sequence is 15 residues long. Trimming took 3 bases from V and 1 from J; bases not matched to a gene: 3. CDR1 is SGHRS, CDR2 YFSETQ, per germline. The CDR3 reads CASSYRDRGNYGYTF. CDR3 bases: TGCGCCAGCAGCTACCGGGACAGGGGTAACTATGGCTACACCTTC.